These T cell receptor beta chains were read from a single sample in a study of CD8 T cell repertoires and HIV-1 epitope variants. Here immunoSEQ multiplex PCR was the method, and the copy in TCRdb shows in-frame clones only, minus some. The sample contains 80,000 to 95,000 clones, roughly four fifths of which appear only once. Sequencing was performed on uncultured baseline CD8+ T cells from peripheral blood mononuclear cells (PBMCs). All receptors come from a male donor with HIV. The CDR3 runs from the conserved cysteine through the conserved F or W. The order of the fields is D gene, V gene, CDR3 length, J gene, clone size, CDR3 protein, CDR3 DNA. The D gene is left open where the match is weak. Clone size appears in some rows only: once, few, many, or a class for an expanded clone.

d_gene: NA; v_gene: TRBV7-9; len: 15; j_gene: TRBJ1-1; abundance: NA; CDR3aa: CASSSAQGSDTEAFF; CDR3nt: TGTGCCAGCAGCTCAGCACAGGGTAGCGACACTGAAGCTTTCTTT
d_gene: NA; v_gene: TRBV2; len: 14; j_gene: TRBJ2-7; abundance: NA; CDR3aa: CASSTQWGDYEQYF; CDR3nt: TGTGCCAGCAGTACGCAGTGGGGGGACTACGAGCAGTACTTC
d_gene: TRBD1; v_gene: TRBV5-6; len: 17; j_gene: TRBJ1-1; abundance: NA; CDR3aa: CASSLLILGGAGTEAFF; CDR3nt: TGTGCCAGCAGCTTGTTAATATTAGGGGGCGCCGGCACTGAAGCTTTCTTT
d_gene: NA; v_gene: TRBV5-1; len: 11; j_gene: TRBJ2-3; abundance: NA; CDR3aa: CATSDLDTQYF; CDR3nt: TGCGCCACCTCAGACCTTGATACGCAGTATTTT
d_gene: NA; v_gene: TRBV7-2; len: 15; j_gene: TRBJ2-5; abundance: NA; CDR3aa: CASSSYSGTKETQYF; CDR3nt: TGTGCCAGCAGCTCCTATTCCGGGACGAAAGAGACCCAGTACTTC
d_gene: NA; v_gene: TRBV4-1; len: 13; j_gene: TRBJ2-5; abundance: NA; CDR3aa: CASSQTIQETQYF; CDR3nt: TGCGCCAGCAGCCAAACTATACAAGAGACCCAGTACTTC
d_gene: TRBD2; v_gene: TRBV2; len: 16; j_gene: TRBJ2-3; abundance: few; CDR3aa: CASSRLTSGGTDTQYF; CDR3nt: TGTGCCAGCAGCCGACTGACTAGCGGAGGCACAGATACGCAGTATTTT
d_gene: TRBD1; v_gene: TRBV6-5; len: 15; j_gene: TRBJ2-5; abundance: NA; CDR3aa: CASSRLQGAGETQYF; CDR3nt: TGTGCCAGCAGCCGCCTTCAGGGGGCCGGGGAGACCCAGTACTTC
d_gene: NA; v_gene: TRBV6-1; len: 15; j_gene: TRBJ2-7; abundance: NA; CDR3aa: CASSEEGGIYYEQYF; CDR3nt: TGTGCCAGCAGTGAAGAAGGGGGAATTTACTACGAGCAGTACTTC
d_gene: NA; v_gene: TRBV19; len: 16; j_gene: TRBJ2-6; abundance: NA; CDR3aa: CASSIDSGSGANVLTF; CDR3nt: TGTGCCAGTAGTATTGACAGTGGATCTGGGGCCAACGTCCTGACTTTC
d_gene: NA; v_gene: TRBV9; len: 15; j_gene: TRBJ2-3; abundance: NA; CDR3aa: CASSPRPVQADTQYF; CDR3nt: TGTGCCAGCAGCCCTCGCCCGGTTCAGGCAGATACGCAGTATTTT
d_gene: NA; v_gene: TRBV30; len: 13; j_gene: TRBJ1-3; abundance: NA; CDR3aa: CAWRVSVGNTIYF; CDR3nt: TGTGCCTGGAGAGTATCAGTAGGAAACACCATATATTTT
d_gene: TRBD2; v_gene: TRBV7-8; len: 17; j_gene: TRBJ2-5; abundance: few; CDR3aa: CASSLTLAGAPSETQYF; CDR3nt: TGTGCCAGCAGCTTAACCCTAGCGGGGGCCCCTTCGGAGACCCAGTACTTC
d_gene: NA; v_gene: TRBV6-1; len: 13; j_gene: TRBJ1-5; abundance: NA; CDR3aa: CASSVQRAQPQHF; CDR3nt: TGTGCCAGCAGTGTGCAAAGGGCTCAGCCCCAGCATTTT
d_gene: NA; v_gene: TRBV25-1; len: 14; j_gene: TRBJ1-6; abundance: NA; CDR3aa: CASSDSRFHSPLHF; CDR3nt: TGTGCCAGCAGTGACTCAAGGTTCCATTCACCCCTCCACTTT
d_gene: NA; v_gene: TRBV18; len: 14; j_gene: TRBJ2-1; abundance: NA; CDR3aa: CASSPGGGAHEQFF; CDR3nt: TGTGCCAGCTCACCCGGTGGGGGGGCGCATGAGCAGTTCTTC
d_gene: NA; v_gene: TRBV29-1; len: 13; j_gene: TRBJ1-4; abundance: once; CDR3aa: CSVDTGRNEKLFF; CDR3nt: TGCAGCGTTGACACAGGGAGGAATGAAAAACTGTTTTTT
d_gene: TRBD1; v_gene: TRBV7-9; len: 14; j_gene: TRBJ2-7; abundance: NA; CDR3aa: CASSPGQGPLEQYF; CDR3nt: TGTGCCAGCAGCCCAGGACAGGGACCACTAGAGCAGTACTTC
d_gene: NA; v_gene: TRBV4-2; len: 15; j_gene: TRBJ1-5; abundance: NA; CDR3aa: CASSQVRTGGQPQHF; CDR3nt: TGTGCCAGCAGCCAAGTTAGGACCGGGGGTCAGCCCCAGCATTTT